A selection of T cell receptor beta chains follows, all from one sample in a study of cytotoxic CD8 clonotypes in ibrutinib-treated CLL. The table came from immunoSEQ multiplex PCR; TCRdb's copy has only in-frame clones and leaves some out. The data contain fewer than 50,000 clones, just over 65% of them singletons. The sample consisted of PBMCs, taken after 24 months of ibrutinib treatment. The receptors here all came from a human donor with chronic lymphocytic leukemia. CDR3s include the opening cysteine and the closing phenylalanine or tryptophan. A D gene is named only where the DNA matches it firmly. Some rows mark clone size as missing; the rest say once, few, many or name a class of expanded clone.

- TRBD1 TRBJ1-2 TRBV29-1 TGCAGCGTCTACAGGGGGCGGGATGGCTACACCTTC CSVYRGRDGYTF
few - TRBJ2-1 TRBV9 TGTGCCAGCAGCGTGTCCGGGCGGGGGCACTCCTACAATGAGCAGTTCTTC CASSVSGRGHSYNEQFF
- - TRBJ2-5 TRBV18 TGTGCCAGCTCACCGGGGCATCAAGAGACCCAGTACTTC CASSPGHQETQYF
- TRBD2 TRBJ2-7 TRBV2 TGTGCCACCCCCCCGAAGCGGGGGTACGAGCAGTACTTC CATPPKRGYEQYF
- TRBD1 TRBJ2-5 TRBV28 TGTGCCAGCAGTGACAGGGTCCAAGAGACCCAGTACTTC CASSDRVQETQYF
- - TRBJ1-6 TRBV7-2 TGTGCCAGCAGCTCTGCCAGAGCGACTTCACCCCTCCACTTT CASSSARATSPLHF
- - TRBJ1-2 TRBV2 TGTGCCAGCAGGGACTACTATGGCTACACCTTC CASRDYYGYTF
- TRBD2 TRBJ2-1 TRBV27 TGTGCCAGCAGTCCCACTAGCGCCGATGCCTACAATGAGCAGTTCTTC CASSPTSADAYNEQFF
- TRBD1 TRBJ1-2 TRBV18 TGTGCCAGCTCACCAGAAGAGGGGGCCCTCTATGGCTACACCTTC CASSPEEGALYGYTF
- TRBD1 TRBJ1-4 TRBV9 TGTGCCAGCAGCGCCCAGGGGGAGGGGTATGAAAAACTGTTTTTT CASSAQGEGYEKLFF
- - TRBJ2-1 TRBV30 TGTGCCTGGAGATTTGGGAACTTGAGGGCCATTGAGCAGTTCTTC CAWRFGNLRAIEQFF